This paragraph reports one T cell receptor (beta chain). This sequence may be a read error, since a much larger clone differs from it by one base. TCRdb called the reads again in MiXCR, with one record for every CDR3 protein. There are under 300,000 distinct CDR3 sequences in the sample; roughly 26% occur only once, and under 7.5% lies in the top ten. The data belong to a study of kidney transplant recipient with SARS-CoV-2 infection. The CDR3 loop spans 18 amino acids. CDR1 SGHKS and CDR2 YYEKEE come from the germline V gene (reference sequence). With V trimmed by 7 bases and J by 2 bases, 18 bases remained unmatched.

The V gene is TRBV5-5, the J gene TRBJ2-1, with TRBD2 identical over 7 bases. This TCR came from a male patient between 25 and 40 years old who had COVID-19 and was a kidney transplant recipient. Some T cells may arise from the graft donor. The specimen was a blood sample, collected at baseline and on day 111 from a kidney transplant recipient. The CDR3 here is CASGQGDPSGRAYNEQFF. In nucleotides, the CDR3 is TGTGCCAGCGGTCAAGGTGACCCTAGCGGAAGGGCCTACAATGAGCAGTTCTTC.